This TCR beta chain originates from a study of T cells after yellow fever vaccination (dated by TCRdb to about 2019). Concerning the study at large: The SMART-Seq v4 Ultra Low Input RNA kit was used to prepare libraries from fractions with low cell numbers. To track T-cell clones before and after primary and booster YFV17D yellow fever vaccination, bulk TCR alpha and beta repertoires were sequenced longitudinally. The cohort comprised two healthy male donors, one aged 18 to 29 and one aged 30 to 40 years. Bulk PBMC replicates and cell subsets were isolated from blood drawn at multiple timepoints before and after both primary and secondary immunization. Paper-wide results and their limitations: After the booster, most clones that had expanded after primary vaccination were detected again (around 96% of CD4 and around nine tenths of CD8), suggesting broad maintenance of memory. A small share of clonotypes occurred in both CD4 and CD8 compartments, likely arising from convergent recombination. The secondary T-cell response was found to be weaker but faster than the primary response, with a peak reached on day 5 rather than on day 15. FACS-sorted repertoires could contain abundant contaminating clonotypes from the bulk population, so computational filtering was required. Only a couple of donors were included in the study, so the extent to which the findings can be generalized is limited.

Data came from an Illumina NovaSeq 6000. TCR cDNA was synthesized by 5'RACE template switching, through which a universal primer site and unique molecular identifiers were introduced. Priming of cDNA synthesis was performed from both the TCR alpha and TCR beta constant segments. Two PCR steps were used to amplify libraries, with sample barcodes and sequencing adapters being added in the second step. Sequencing of libraries was done on Illumina HiSeq 2500 (2x100 bp) or NovaSeq (2x150 bp). The authors' analysis ran thus. MIGEC was used to demultiplex reads and collapse the reads into UMI consensus sequences, and MiXCR was used for V(D)J alignment. Clonotypes responding to the vaccine were identified with edgeR on replicate PBMC samples, with the criteria of FDR below 0.01 and a log2 fold change above 5 up to day 15. CD4 or CD8 identity was assigned to each bulk clonotype according to whether the clonotype was present at higher abundance in the sequenced CD4 repertoire or the sequenced CD8 repertoire. TCRdb reprocessing: public reads trimmed at Q25 with fastp, clones called with MiXCR, in-frame beta chains kept. CDR3 protein duplicates are merged, each entry listing the most common genes and DNA. The V and J calls here are based on TCRdb, not the publication. This sample lists about 300,000 distinct CDR3 sequences; approximately 10% were detected once. Of the sample, about 3% falls within the top ten clones.

About this clonotype itself: Its cognate antigen has yet to be identified. Base qualities are not recorded, but no much larger clone differs from it by a single base.

The CDR3 runs 14 amino acids, cysteine and phenylalanine included. Of all the DNA, just the CDR3 is kept, 42 bases in frame from base 1. V has 2 bases trimmed and J has 8 bases trimmed; junction bases matching no gene number 7. CDR1 and CDR2 (DFQATT, SNEGSKA) derive from the germline V gene (reference sequence). Explained via the paper, the treatment or condition label denotes: live attenuated yellow fever vaccine strain. PBMCs were isolated from peripheral blood using a standard Ficoll-Paque protocol. Dynabeads CD4 and CD8 positive selection kits were used to isolate the CD4 and CD8 T-cell fractions. TriZol was used to extract RNA from bulk PBMCs, CD4 and CD8 fractions, and dextramer-positive and dextramer-negative fractions.

The sequence links TRBV20-1 to TRBJ2-1; 9 of the junction bases match TRBD1. Sample: CD4+ T cells sorted from PBMCs, taken 5 days after the yellow fever booster vaccination. The receptor comes from a man aged 18 to 30 who received the YFV17D yellow fever vaccine. The sequenced DNA: TGCAGTGCTAGACAACCAGGGACAGGGCATGAGCAGTTCTTC. The encoded protein is CSARQPGTGHEQFF.